This TCR beta chain was profiled in a study of CD8+ T cells in alopecia areata. Whole-study context: It was 6 to 18 months of tofacitinib, and then there were 6 months off drug.

Treatment given: oral pan-JAK inhibitor, 5-10 mg twice daily. Collected material from alopecia areata patients comprised lesional scalp punch biopsies and peripheral blood. Whole-study results and caveats: Lesional scalp, especially alopecia totalis/universalis, showed higher clonality than normal scalp. Under tofacitinib, fewer expanded CD8+ clones appeared among the top 100 scalp clones.

Investigators isolated RNA and reverse transcribed it into cDNA to act as the sequencing template. The method was immunoSEQ multiplex PCR; TCRdb's version includes in-frame clones alone and lacks a portion of them. The sample has a few hundred thousand clones, 40% to 55% seen once. Per germline, CDR1 MGHDK and CDR2 SYGVNS. V shed 6 bases, J shed 6 bases, and the junction held 5 bases outside the gene matches. This CDR3 comprises 13 residues. On this clone: As yet, its antigen is unknown.

The specimen comprised CD4+ T cells sorted from blood, sampled around week 36, from a patient treated with tofacitinib. The V and J genes are TRBV25-1 and TRBJ2-4; 7 bases are a match to TRBD2. The receptor comes from a human donor with alopecia areata. The CDR3 nucleotides are TGTGCCAGCAGAGCGGGACCGACAAACATTCAGTACTTC. The encoded protein is CASRAGPTNIQYF. Using reference TRBV25-1 and TRBJ2-4 for the parts outside the CDR3, the full variable domain is EADIYQTPRYLVIGTGKKITLECSQTMGHDKMYWYQQDPGMELHLIHYSYGVNSTEKGDLSSESTVSRIRTEHFPLTLESARPSHTSQYLCASRAGPTNIQYFGAGTRLSVL.